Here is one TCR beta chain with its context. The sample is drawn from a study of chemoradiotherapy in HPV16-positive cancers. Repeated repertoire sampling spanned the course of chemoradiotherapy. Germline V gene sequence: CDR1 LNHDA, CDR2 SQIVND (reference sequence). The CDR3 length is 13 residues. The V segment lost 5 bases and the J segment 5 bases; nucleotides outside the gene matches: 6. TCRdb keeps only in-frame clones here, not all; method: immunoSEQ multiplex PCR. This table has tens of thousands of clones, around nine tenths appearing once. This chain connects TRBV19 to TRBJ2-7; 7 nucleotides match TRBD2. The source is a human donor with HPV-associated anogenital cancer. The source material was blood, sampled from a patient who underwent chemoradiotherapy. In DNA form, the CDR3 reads TGTGCCAGTAGTCCTTGGGGGGGGAACGAGCAGTACTTC. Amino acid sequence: CASSPWGGNEQYF.